The 10 T cell receptor beta chains presented below share a single source sample, sequenced in a study of cytomegalovirus exposure and HLA in healthy donors. Use of 60 Vbeta and 13 Jbeta primers characterized the PCR. Method: immunoSEQ multiplex PCR; TCRdb's copy keeps in-frame clones and lacks some. The repertoire consists of approximately 150,000 clones, with approximately 73% occurring once and the leading ten covering under 5.5%. Material for sequencing was PBMCs. These receptors were taken from a woman aged 18-29 years in good health and CMV-seropositive.

J is TRBJ2-3 and V is TRBV2, with D perhaps matching TRBD2 (5 bases). V shed 2 bases and J shed 2 bases, with 14 bases lying between them. Germline CDR1 and CDR2: SNHLY and FYNNEI. The CDR3 length is 16 residues. CDR3 in DNA: TGTGCCAGCAGTGAATTTTCCCGCGGGTACACAGATACGCAGTATTTT. Amino acids: CASSEFSRGYTDTQYF.

The V gene is TRBV5-6, the J gene TRBJ1-2; 9 bases are shared with TRBD1. The germline gives CDR1 SGHDT, CDR2 YYEEEE. V lost 4 bases to trimming and J lost 2 bases; unmatched junction nucleotides: 6. The CDR3 loop spans 15 amino acids. The CDR3 sequence is CASSTGGGGNYGYTF. In DNA form, the CDR3 reads TGTGCCAGCAGCACAGGGGGCGGGGGAAACTATGGCTACACCTTC.

This clone has a handful of counts. The chain combines TRBV27 with TRBJ1-1; 7 bases line up with TRBD1. CDR3 size: 13 residues. The V and J ends lost 1 base and 4 bases, in that order; junction bases with no gene match: 0. Germline V gene lookup returns CDR1 MNHEY and CDR2 SMNVEV (reference sequence). CDR3 in DNA: TGTGCCAGCAGTTTATACAGGGGCACTGAAGCTTTCTTT. Protein product: CASSLYRGTEAFF.

V is TRBV5-4 and J is TRBJ1-6; the D gene is possibly TRBD1 (5 bases). Trimming pared 1 base from V and 4 bases from J, leaving 6 bases between. From germline, CDR1 is SGHNT and CDR2 YYREEE (reference sequence). There are 14 residues in the CDR3. DNA for the CDR3: TGTGCCAGCAGCTTGCGGGGGTATAATTCACCCCTCCACTTT. It encodes CASSLRGYNSPLHF.

In its sample, this clone was seen a few times. The chain employs TRBV2 and TRBJ2-7; 7 bases align to TRBD1. Losses at the gene ends were 7 bases for V and 4 bases for J; bases not matched to a gene: 1. CDR3 length: 11 amino acids. Germline V gene sequence: CDR1 SNHLY, CDR2 FYNNEI. For the CDR3, the DNA is TGTGCCAGCACGACAGGGTACGAGCAGTACTTC. Protein sequence: CASTTGYEQYF. Variable domain in full (rest from reference TRBV2 and TRBJ2-7): EPEVTQTPSHQVTQMGQEVILRCVPISNHLYFYWYRQILGQKVEFLVSFYNNEISEKSEIFDDQFSVERPDGSNFTLKIRSTKLEDSAMYFCASTTGYEQYFGPGTRLTVT.

This rearrangement joins TRBV2 to TRBJ1-6; perhaps TRBD1 as D (5 bases). The CDR3 covers 14 residues. In germline, CDR1 is SNHLY, CDR2 FYNNEI. The ends were cut back, 4 bases at V and 6 bases at J, with 10 bases in the middle. In DNA form, the CDR3 reads TGTGCCAGCAGTGTGGGGGAGGCTAATTCACCCCTCCACTTT. Its protein product is CASSVGEANSPLHF.

This clone was found a few times. DNA for the CDR3: TGTGCCTGGACCTCAGGGATTCCTAACACTGAAGCTTTCTTT. It translates to CAWTSGIPNTEAFF. The chain is built from TRBV30 and TRBJ1-1; perhaps TRBD1 as D (5 bases). There are 14 residues in the CDR3. Trimming removed 4 bases at V and 2 bases at J, with 14 bases between. Germline CDR1 and CDR2: GTSNPN and SVGIG (reference sequence).

The rearrangement joins TRBV2 to TRBJ2-3, with 8 bases fitting TRBD1. The CDR3 loop spans 17 amino acids. The V and J ends lost 3 bases and 2 bases, in that order; junction bases with no gene match: 10. Looked up from germline, CDR1 is SNHLY and CDR2 is FYNNEI. CDR3 nucleotide sequence: TGTGCCAGCAGTGACTTTCCGGGACAGGTTCACACAGATACGCAGTATTTT. Translation gives CASSDFPGQVHTDTQYF.

The chain carries TRBV5-6 and TRBJ1-1; the D is unclear. Germline V gene data show CDR1 as SGHDT and CDR2 as YYEEEE. V was trimmed by 0 bases and J by 4 bases, leaving 10 bases between them. The CDR3 spans 14 residues. The CDR3: CASSLVAVGTEAFF. The CDR3 bases are TGTGCCAGCAGCTTGGTTGCGGTGGGCACTGAAGCTTTCTTT.

The chain links TRBV7-2 to TRBJ2-7, with 7 bases lining up with TRBD1. Germline CDR1 and CDR2: SGHTA and FQGNSA. The CDR3 totals 13 residues. The V segment lost 5 bases and the J segment 3 bases; nucleotides outside the gene matches: 4. The CDR3 DNA follows: TGTGCCAGCAGCAGGGGACAGTTCTACGAGCAGTACTTC. It is translated as CASSRGQFYEQYF. Full variable domain (outside the CDR3, taken from reference TRBV7-2 and TRBJ2-7): GAGVSQSPSNKVTEKGKDVELRCDPISGHTALYWYRQSLGQGLEFLIYFQGNSAPDKSGLPSDRFSAERTGGSVSTLTIQRTQQEDSAVYLCASSRGQFYEQYFGPGTRLTVT.